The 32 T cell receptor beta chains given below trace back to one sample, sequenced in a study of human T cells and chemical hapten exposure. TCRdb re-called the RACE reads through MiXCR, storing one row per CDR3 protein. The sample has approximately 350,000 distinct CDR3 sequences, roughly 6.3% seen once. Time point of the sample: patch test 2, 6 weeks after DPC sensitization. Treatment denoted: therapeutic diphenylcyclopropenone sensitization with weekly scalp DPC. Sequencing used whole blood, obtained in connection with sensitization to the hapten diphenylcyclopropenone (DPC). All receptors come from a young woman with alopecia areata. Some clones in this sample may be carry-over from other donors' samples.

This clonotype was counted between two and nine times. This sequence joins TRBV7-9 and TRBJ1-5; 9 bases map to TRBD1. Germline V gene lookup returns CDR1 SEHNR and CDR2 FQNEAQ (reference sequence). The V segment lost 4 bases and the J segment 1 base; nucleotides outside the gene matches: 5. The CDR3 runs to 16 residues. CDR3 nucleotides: TGTGCCAGCAGCTCCTCGGACAGGGGAAGCAATCAGCCCCAGCATTTT. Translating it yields CASSSSDRGSNQPQHF.

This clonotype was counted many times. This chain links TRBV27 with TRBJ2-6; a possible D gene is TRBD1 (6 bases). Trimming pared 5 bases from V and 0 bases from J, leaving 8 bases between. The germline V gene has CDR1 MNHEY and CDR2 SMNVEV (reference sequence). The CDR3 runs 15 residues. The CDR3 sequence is CASSLQGSGANVLTF. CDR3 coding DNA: TGTGCCAGCAGTCTACAGGGCTCTGGGGCCAACGTCCTGACTTTC.

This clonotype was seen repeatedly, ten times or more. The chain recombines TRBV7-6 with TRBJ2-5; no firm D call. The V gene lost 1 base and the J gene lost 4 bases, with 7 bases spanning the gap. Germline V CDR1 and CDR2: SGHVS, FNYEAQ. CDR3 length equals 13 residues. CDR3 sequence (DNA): TGTGCCAGCAGCTTAGTCTCCGTAGAGACCCAGTACTTC. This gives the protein CASSLVSVETQYF.

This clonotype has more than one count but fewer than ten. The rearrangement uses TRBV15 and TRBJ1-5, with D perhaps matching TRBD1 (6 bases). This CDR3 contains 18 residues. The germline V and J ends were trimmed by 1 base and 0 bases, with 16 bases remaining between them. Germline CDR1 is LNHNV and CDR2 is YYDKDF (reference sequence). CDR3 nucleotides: TGTGCCACCAGCAGAGTGGGGGCGAGGGGTTATAGCAATCAGCCCCAGCATTTT. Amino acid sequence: CATSRVGARGYSNQPQHF.

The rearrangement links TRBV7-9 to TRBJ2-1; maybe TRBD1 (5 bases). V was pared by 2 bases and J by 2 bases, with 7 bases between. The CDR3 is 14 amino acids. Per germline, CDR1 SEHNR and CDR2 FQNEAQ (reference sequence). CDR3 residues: CASSLQGPYNEQFF. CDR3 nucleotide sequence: TGTGCCAGCAGCTTACAGGGCCCCTACAATGAGCAGTTCTTC.

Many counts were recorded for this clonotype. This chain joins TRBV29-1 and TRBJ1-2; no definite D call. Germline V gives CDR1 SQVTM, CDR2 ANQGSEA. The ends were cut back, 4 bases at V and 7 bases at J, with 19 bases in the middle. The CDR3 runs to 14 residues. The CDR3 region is CSVGGGFRSPGYTF. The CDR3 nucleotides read TGCAGCGTTGGGGGAGGATTTCGGTCCCCTGGCTACACCTTC. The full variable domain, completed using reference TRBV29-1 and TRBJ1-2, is SAVISQKPSRDICQRGTSLTIQCQVDSQVTMMFWYRQQPGQSLTLIATANQGSEATYESGFVIDKFPISRPNLTFSTLTVSNMSPEDSSIYLCSVGGGFRSPGYTFGSGTRLTVV.

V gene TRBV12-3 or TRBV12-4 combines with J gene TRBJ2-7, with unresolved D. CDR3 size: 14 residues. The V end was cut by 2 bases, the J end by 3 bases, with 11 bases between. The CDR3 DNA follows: TGTGCCAGCAGTTTATTGCCCACGGACTACGAGCAGTACTTC. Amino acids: CASSLLPTDYEQYF.

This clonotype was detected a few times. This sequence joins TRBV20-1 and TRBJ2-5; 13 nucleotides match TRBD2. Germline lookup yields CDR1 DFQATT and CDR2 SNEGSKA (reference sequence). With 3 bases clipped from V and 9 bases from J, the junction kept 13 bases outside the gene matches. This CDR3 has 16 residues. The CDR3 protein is CSARPLTSGGAAAQYF. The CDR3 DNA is TGCAGTGCTAGGCCTTTAACTAGCGGGGGGGCGGCGGCCCAGTACTTC.

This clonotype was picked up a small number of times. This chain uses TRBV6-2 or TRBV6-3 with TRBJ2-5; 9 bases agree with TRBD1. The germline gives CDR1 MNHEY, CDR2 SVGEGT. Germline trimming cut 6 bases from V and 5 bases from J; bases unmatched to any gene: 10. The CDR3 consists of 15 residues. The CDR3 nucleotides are TGTGCCAGCAGCACATACACAGGGGGCAGGGAGACCCAGTACTTC. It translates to CASSTYTGGRETQYF.

DNA for the CDR3: TGTGCCAGCAGTGAATTACGGGAGGAAAAACTGTTTTTT. Translated, it gives CASSELREEKLFF. The V gene is TRBV6-1, the J gene TRBJ1-4; D unresolved. This CDR3 is built from 13 residues. Trimming removed 2 bases at V and 8 bases at J, with 9 bases between. Germline CDR1 and CDR2: MNHNS and SASEGT.

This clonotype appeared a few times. The CDR3 loop reads CASSSRTGHNQPQHF. In DNA form, the CDR3 reads TGTGCCAGCAGTTCTCGGACAGGGCACAATCAGCCCCAGCATTTT. The rearrangement links TRBV12-3 or TRBV12-4 to TRBJ1-5; TRBD1 aligns across 8 bases. CDR3 size: 15 residues. With V trimmed by 4 bases and J by 3 bases, 5 bases remained unmatched.

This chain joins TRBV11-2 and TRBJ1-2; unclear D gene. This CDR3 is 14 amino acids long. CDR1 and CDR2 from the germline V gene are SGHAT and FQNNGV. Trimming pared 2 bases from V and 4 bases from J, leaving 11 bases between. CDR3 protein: CASSLSVSGYGYTF. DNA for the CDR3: TGTGCCAGCAGCTTATCGGTATCCGGCTATGGCTACACCTTC.

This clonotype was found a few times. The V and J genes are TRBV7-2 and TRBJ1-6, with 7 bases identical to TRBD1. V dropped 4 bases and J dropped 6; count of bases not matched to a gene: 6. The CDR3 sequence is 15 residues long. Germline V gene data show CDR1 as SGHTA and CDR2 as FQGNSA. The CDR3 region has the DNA TGTGCCAGCAGCTCTAGAAGGGACAGTAATTCACCCCTCCACTTT. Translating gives CASSSRRDSNSPLHF.

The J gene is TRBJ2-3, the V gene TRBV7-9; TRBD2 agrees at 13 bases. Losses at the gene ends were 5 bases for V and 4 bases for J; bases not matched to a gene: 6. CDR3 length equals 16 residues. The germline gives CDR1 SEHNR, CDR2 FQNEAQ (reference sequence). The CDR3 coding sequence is TGTGCCAGCAGCCAACTAGCGGGGGGGCAATCAGATACGCAGTATTTT. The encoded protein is CASSQLAGGQSDTQYF.

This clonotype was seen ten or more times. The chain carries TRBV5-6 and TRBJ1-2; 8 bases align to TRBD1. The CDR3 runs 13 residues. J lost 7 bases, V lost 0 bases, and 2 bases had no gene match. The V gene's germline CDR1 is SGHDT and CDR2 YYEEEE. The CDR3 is CASSLGTGPGYTF. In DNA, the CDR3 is TGTGCCAGCAGCTTGGGGACAGGGCCTGGCTACACCTTC.

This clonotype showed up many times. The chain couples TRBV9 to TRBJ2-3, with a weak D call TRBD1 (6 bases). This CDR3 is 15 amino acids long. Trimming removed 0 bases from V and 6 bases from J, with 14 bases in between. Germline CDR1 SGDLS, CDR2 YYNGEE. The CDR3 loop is CASSVGYQGSDTQYF. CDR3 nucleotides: TGTGCCAGCAGCGTAGGATACCAGGGGAGCGATACGCAGTATTTT. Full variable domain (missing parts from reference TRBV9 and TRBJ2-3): DSGVTQTPKHLITATGQRVTLRCSPRSGDLSVYWYQQSLDQGLQFLIQYYNGEERAKGNILERFSAQQFPDLHSELNLSSLELGDSALYFCASSVGYQGSDTQYFGPGTRLTVL.

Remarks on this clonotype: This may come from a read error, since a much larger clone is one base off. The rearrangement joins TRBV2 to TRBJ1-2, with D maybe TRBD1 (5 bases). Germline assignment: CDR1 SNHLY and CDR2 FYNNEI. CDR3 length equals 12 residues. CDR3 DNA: TGTGCCTGCAGTGTAGGGGACCATGGCTACACCTTC. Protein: CACSVGDHGYTF.

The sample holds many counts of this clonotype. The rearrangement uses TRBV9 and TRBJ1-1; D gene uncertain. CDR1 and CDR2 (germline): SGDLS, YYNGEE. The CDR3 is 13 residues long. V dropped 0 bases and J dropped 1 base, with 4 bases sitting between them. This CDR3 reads CASSVAPNTEAFF. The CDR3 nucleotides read TGTGCCAGCAGCGTAGCCCCGAACACTGAAGCTTTCTTT.

CDR3 amino acids: CASSQDVQVNTGELFF. The CDR3 DNA is TGTGCCAGCAGCCAAGATGTCCAGGTCAACACCGGGGAGCTGTTTTTT. The gene calls are TRBV3-1 and TRBJ2-2; no definite D call. The ends were cut back, 0 bases at V and 2 bases at J, with 10 bases in the middle. CDR3 length: 16 residues. Germline V gene sequence: CDR1 LGHDT, CDR2 YNNKEL (reference sequence).

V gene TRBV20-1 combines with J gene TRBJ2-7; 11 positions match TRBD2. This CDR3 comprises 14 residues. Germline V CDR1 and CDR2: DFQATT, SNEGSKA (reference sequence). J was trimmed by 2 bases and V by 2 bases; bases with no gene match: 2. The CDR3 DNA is TGCAGTGCTAGACTAGCGGGGGGAACCTACGAGCAGTACTTC. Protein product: CSARLAGGTYEQYF.

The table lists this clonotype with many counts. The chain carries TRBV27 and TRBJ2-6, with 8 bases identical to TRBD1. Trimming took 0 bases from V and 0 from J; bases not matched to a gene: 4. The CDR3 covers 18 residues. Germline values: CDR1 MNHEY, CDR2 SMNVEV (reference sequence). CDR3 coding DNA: TGTGCCAGCAGTTTATCGGGACAGGCTTTCTCTGGGGCCAACGTCCTGACTTTC. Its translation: CASSLSGQAFSGANVLTF.

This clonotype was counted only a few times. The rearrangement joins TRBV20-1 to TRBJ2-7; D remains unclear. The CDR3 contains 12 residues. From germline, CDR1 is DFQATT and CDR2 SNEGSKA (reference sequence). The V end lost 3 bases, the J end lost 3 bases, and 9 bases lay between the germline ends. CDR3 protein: CSARRSLYEQYF. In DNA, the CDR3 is TGCAGTGCTAGGCGGTCACTCTACGAGCAGTACTTC.

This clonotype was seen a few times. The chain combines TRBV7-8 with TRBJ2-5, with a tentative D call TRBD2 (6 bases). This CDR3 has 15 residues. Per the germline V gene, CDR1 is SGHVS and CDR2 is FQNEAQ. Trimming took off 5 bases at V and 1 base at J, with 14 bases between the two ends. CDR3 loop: CASSPGLAFQETQYF. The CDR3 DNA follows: TGTGCCAGCAGCCCGGGACTCGCATTCCAAGAGACCCAGTACTTC.

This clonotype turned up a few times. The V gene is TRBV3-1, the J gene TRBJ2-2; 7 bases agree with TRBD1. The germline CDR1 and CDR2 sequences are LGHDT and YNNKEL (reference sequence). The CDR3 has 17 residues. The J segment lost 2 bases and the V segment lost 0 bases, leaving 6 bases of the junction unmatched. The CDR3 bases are TGTGCCAGCAGCCAAGAAGAAGGGACAGATAACACCGGGGAGCTGTTTTTT. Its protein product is CASSQEEGTDNTGELFF.

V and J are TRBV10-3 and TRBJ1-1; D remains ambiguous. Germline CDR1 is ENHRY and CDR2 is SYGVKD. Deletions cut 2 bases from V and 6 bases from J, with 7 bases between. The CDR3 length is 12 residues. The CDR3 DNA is TGTGCCATCAGTGAGGGTAGTCCTGAAGCTTTCTTT. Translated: CAISEGSPEAFF.

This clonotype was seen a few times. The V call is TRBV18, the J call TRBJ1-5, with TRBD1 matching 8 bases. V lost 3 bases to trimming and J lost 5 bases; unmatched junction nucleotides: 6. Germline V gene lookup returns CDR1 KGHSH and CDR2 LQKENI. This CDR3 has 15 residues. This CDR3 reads CASSPSDREDQPQHF. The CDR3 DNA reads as TGTGCCAGCTCACCGTCGGACAGGGAAGATCAGCCCCAGCATTTT.

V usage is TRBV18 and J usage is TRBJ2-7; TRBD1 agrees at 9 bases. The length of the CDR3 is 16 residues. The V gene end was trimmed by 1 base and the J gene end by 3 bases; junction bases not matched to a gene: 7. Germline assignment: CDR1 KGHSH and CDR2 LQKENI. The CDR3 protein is CASSPQGQGFIYEQYF. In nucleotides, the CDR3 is TGTGCCAGCTCACCACAGGGACAGGGATTCATCTACGAGCAGTACTTC.

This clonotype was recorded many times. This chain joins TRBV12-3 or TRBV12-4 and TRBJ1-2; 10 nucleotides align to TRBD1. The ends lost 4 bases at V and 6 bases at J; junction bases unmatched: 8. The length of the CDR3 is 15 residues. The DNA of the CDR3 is TGTGCCAGCAGTTCCGGGACAGGGGTAGTGGATGGCTACACCTTC. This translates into CASSSGTGVVDGYTF.

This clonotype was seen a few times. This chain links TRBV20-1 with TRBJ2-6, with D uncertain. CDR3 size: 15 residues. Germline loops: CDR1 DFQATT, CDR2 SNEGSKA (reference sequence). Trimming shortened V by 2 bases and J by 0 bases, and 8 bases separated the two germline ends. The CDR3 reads CSARYISSGANVLTF. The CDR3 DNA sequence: TGCAGTGCTAGATACATTTCCTCTGGGGCCAACGTCCTGACTTTC.

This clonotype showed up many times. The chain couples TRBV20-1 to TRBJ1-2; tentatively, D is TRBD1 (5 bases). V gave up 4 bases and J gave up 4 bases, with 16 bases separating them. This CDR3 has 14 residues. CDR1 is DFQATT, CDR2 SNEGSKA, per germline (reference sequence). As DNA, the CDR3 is TGCAGTGCTACCAGGGCAAGTGCTGTCTATGGCTACACCTTC. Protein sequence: CSATRASAVYGYTF.

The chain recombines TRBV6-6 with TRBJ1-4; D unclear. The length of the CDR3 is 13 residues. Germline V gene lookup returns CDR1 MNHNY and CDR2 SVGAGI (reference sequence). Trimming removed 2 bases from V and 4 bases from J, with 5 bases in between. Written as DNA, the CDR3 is TGTGCCAGCAGTTACAGGGTTAATGAAAAACTGTTTTTT. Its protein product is CASSYRVNEKLFF.

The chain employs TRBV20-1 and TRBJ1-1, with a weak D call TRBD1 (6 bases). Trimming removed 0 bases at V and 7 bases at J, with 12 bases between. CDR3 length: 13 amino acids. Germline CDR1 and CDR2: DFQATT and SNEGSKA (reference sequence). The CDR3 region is CSAREGGLDEAFF. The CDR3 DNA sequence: TGCAGTGCTAGAGAGGGGGGGCTCGATGAAGCTTTCTTT.